These T cell receptor beta chains were read from a single sample in a study of vaccination effects on CD4 cells after COVID-19. Which antigens these TCRs recognize remains unknown. Assay: immunoSEQ multiplex PCR; the TCRdb copy retains only in-frame clones and omits some. The table has 20,000 to 30,000 clones, about three quarters seen once. The sequencing used CD4+ T cells from PBMCs cultured with SARS-CoV-2 spike peptides, collected before COVID-19 vaccination. The origin of the receptors is a human donor who had a prior SARS-CoV-2 infection. Both conserved end residues are part of each CDR3. D genes are given only for firm matches. Clone size is not always given. Where it is, it says once, few, many or a class for expanded clones.

>TRBV7-9|TRBJ1-5|NA|NA
TGTGCCAGCAGCCTTCGAGGGGATCAGCCCCAGCATTTT
CASSLRGDQPQHF
>TRBV5-1|TRBJ2-1|TRBD2|NA
TGCGCCAGCAGCTCGGCGGGGGGAGCCTACAATGAGCAGTTCTTC
CASSSAGGAYNEQFF
>TRBV6-5|TRBJ2-7|NA|NA
TGTGCCAGCAGAAAACAGGGTCCCCCCTACGAGCAGTACTTC
CASRKQGPPYEQYF
>TRBV19|TRBJ1-2|NA|NA
TGTGCCAGTAGTCCCAGGGGATACTATGGCTACACCTTC
CASSPRGYYGYTF
>TRBV15|TRBJ2-3|TRBD2|NA
TGTGCCACCAGCAGAGAAGCGGGGGACACAGATACGCAGTATTTT
CATSREAGDTDTQYF
>TRBV7-2|TRBJ2-5|TRBD2|NA
TGTGCCAGCAGCCCGCGGGGGATGCTTATGGAGACCCAGTACTTC
CASSPRGMLMETQYF
>TRBV20-1|TRBJ1-2|NA|NA
TGCAGTGCTAGTCTGGGGGCCTATGGCTACACCTTC
CSASLGAYGYTF
>TRBV7-9|TRBJ1-3|NA|few
TGTGCCAGCAGCCCGCCTTCCCGTGGAAACACCATATATTTT
CASSPPSRGNTIYF
>TRBV21-1|TRBJ2-7|NA|NA
TGTGCCAGTAGCATAGTTCTCTCTAGCGGGGGACCATACGAGCAGTACTTC
CASSIVLSSGGPYEQYF
>TRBV2|TRBJ1-2|TRBD1|NA
TGTGCCAGCAGTCAACAGGGGAACTATGGCTACACCTTC
CASSQQGNYGYTF
>TRBV19|TRBJ1-1|NA|NA
TGTGCCAGTAGTATACAACGACGTGTGGGAGCTTTCTTT
CASSIQRRVGAFF
>TRBV4-3|TRBJ2-1|NA|NA
TGCGCCAGCAGCCAACTCCTCGGGAGCTCCTACAATGAGCAGTTCTTC
CASSQLLGSSYNEQFF
>TRBV15|TRBJ2-2|NA|NA
TGTGCCACCCGTCAGATGGGGGGTTCCGGGGAGCTGTTTTTT
CATRQMGGSGELFF
>TRBV6-5|TRBJ2-1|TRBD2|NA
TGTGCCAGCAGTTACAATCGCGGGGGCTCCTACAATGAGCAGTTCTTC
CASSYNRGGSYNEQFF
>TRBV24-1|TRBJ2-7|NA|NA
TGTGCCACCAGTGATTTGGACCCCCTGCCTACGAAGCAGTACTTC
CATSDLDPLPTKQYF
>TRBV14|TRBJ2-7|NA|NA
TGTGCCAGCAGCCCCCAGGGAAGCTCCTACGAGCAGTACTTC
CASSPQGSSYEQYF
>TRBV7-8|TRBJ2-3|NA|few
TGTGCCAGCAGCTTAGTTCTGCGGGTGTACACAGATACGCAGTATTTT
CASSLVLRVYTDTQYF
>TRBV12-5|TRBJ2-1|NA|NA
TGTGCTAGTGGTCAATACAATGAGCAGTTCTTC
CASGQYNEQFF
>TRBV4-2|TRBJ1-2|TRBD1|NA
TGTGCCAGCAGCCCCTCCGGGACAGGGGTTGGGAAGGACTATGGCTACACCTTC
CASSPSGTGVGKDYGYTF
>TRBV27|TRBJ2-5|TRBD1|NA
TGTGCCAGGGGGACAGCAAAGGGGGAGACCCAGTACTTC
CARGTAKGETQYF
>TRBV20-1|TRBJ1-3|NA|NA
TGCAGTGCTAGTAGGGCGGTCTCTGGAAACACCATATATTTT
CSASRAVSGNTIYF
>TRBV11-1|TRBJ1-5|NA|NA
TGTGCCAGCAGCTTATTGAGTGTCCGGAGCAATCAGCCCCAGCATTTT
CASSLLSVRSNQPQHF
>TRBV11-2|TRBJ2-2|NA|once
TGTGCCAGCAGCTTAGGGGTAGGGGCCACCGGGGAGCTGTTTTTT
CASSLGVGATGELFF
>TRBV7-2|TRBJ1-1|NA|NA
TGTGCCAGCAGCTTAGCGAGGTCTGAAGCTTTCTTT
CASSLARSEAFF
>TRBV28|TRBJ2-4|NA|NA
TGTGCCAGCAGTTTAGGTCTTCTAGCCAAAAACATTCAGTACTTC
CASSLGLLAKNIQYF
>TRBV5-4|TRBJ2-3|NA|NA
TGTGCCAGCAGCTTGGCTACGGATACGCAGTATTTT
CASSLATDTQYF
>TRBV12-3/TRBV12-4|TRBJ2-2|NA|NA
TGTGCCAGCAGCCTCAGGGGCGGGGAGCTGTTTTTT
CASSLRGGELFF
>TRBV9|TRBJ2-7|NA|NA
TGTGCCAGCAGCGCTGGCGGCTACGAGCAGTACTTC
CASSAGGYEQYF
>TRBV12-3/TRBV12-4|TRBJ2-3|NA|few
TGTGCCAGCAGTTTGTGGGGGGCAGATACGCAGTATTTT
CASSLWGADTQYF
>TRBV5-1|TRBJ1-2|TRBD1|NA
TGCGCCAGCAGCTTGGCCAAAGGGGGCGCCAACTATGGCTACACCTTC
CASSLAKGGANYGYTF
>TRBV11-3|TRBJ2-1|NA|few
TGTGCCAGCAGCTTAGCAGGTCGGACTTATGAGCAGTTCTTC
CASSLAGRTYEQFF
>TRBV27|TRBJ1-2|TRBD1|NA
TGTGCCAGCAGTACAGGGGGGATACCCTATGGCTACACCTTC
CASSTGGIPYGYTF
>TRBV7-9|TRBJ2-1|TRBD2|NA
TGTGCCAGCAGACTGAGACTAGCGCGGGGCCCCTACAATGAGCAGTTCTTC
CASRLRLARGPYNEQFF
>TRBV5-4|TRBJ2-7|TRBD1|NA
TGTGCCAGCAGCAAACCGGGACAGGGCATCTACGAGCAGTACTTC
CASSKPGQGIYEQYF
>TRBV7-3|TRBJ2-1|NA|NA
TGTGCCAGCAGCTCATCCCTTTTGAGCTCCTACAATGAGCAGTTCTTC
CASSSSLLSSYNEQFF
>TRBV19|TRBJ1-2|TRBD1|few
TGTGCCAGTAAACGCGGGACAGGGAACGGTGGCTACACCTTC
CASKRGTGNGGYTF
>TRBV10-3|TRBJ1-3|TRBD1|NA
TGTGCCATCAGACGACAGGGAAGAAACACCATATATTTT
CAIRRQGRNTIYF
>TRBV9|TRBJ1-1|NA|NA
TGTGCCAGCAGCGTAGACGGCAGGGTGAACACTGAAGCTTTCTTT
CASSVDGRVNTEAFF
>TRBV18|TRBJ1-4|TRBD1|NA
TGTGCCAGCTCACCAGGCTGGGGACAGGGAGGGAAACTGTTTTTT
CASSPGWGQGGKLFF
>TRBV2|TRBJ2-7|NA|NA
TGTGCCAGCAGTGACCAGGGGGGCACCTACGAGCAGTACTTC
CASSDQGGTYEQYF
>TRBV7-2|TRBJ2-7|TRBD1|NA
TGTGCCAGCACCCCGACAGGGAGATACGAGCAGTACTTC
CASTPTGRYEQYF
>TRBV11-3|TRBJ2-7|TRBD1|NA
TGTGCCAGCAGCTTAGCGGGACAGGGGGGCGGAGAGCAGTACTTC
CASSLAGQGGGEQYF
>TRBV12-5|TRBJ1-1|NA|NA
TGTGCTAGTGGTCTACAGCAAGACACTGAAGCTTTCTTT
CASGLQQDTEAFF
>TRBV5-1|TRBJ2-5|NA|NA
TGCGCCAGCAGCTTGGCAGTACAAGAGACCCAGTACTTC
CASSLAVQETQYF
>TRBV7-2|TRBJ2-1|NA|NA
TGTGCCAGCAGCTTAAACGTTGGGGTTGAGCAGTTCTTC
CASSLNVGVEQFF
>TRBV29-1|TRBJ2-7|NA|NA
TGCAGCGTTGAAGGCAGGGACTACGAGCAGTACTTC
CSVEGRDYEQYF
>TRBV7-2|TRBJ1-3|NA|NA
TGTGCCAGCAGCTCTTACACCTACTCTGGAAACACCATATATTTT
CASSSYTYSGNTIYF
>TRBV7-6|TRBJ2-3|TRBD2|NA
TGTGCCAGCAGCTTAAGCGGGGGTTTCACAGATACGCAGTATTTT
CASSLSGGFTDTQYF
>TRBV19|TRBJ2-7|TRBD2|NA
TGTGCCAGTAGTATAGCGCGCGGGAGGGCCTACGAGCAGTACTTC
CASSIARGRAYEQYF
>TRBV4-1|TRBJ1-4|NA|NA
TGCGCCAGCAGCCTCCTACACAGGGAGACTAATGAAAAACTGTTTTTT
CASSLLHRETNEKLFF
>TRBV30|TRBJ2-5|TRBD2|few
TGTGCCTGGAGCTTTAAATGGGGGACTAGCGGGATGGAGACCCAGTACTTC
CAWSFKWGTSGMETQYF
>TRBV27|TRBJ2-1|NA|NA
TGTGCCAGCAGTTTATTTCCCCCATTTACTCCCTCGAGCTCCTACAATGAGCAGTTCTTC
CASSLFPPFTPSSSYNEQFF
>TRBV6-5|TRBJ1-4|TRBD1|NA
TGTGCCAGCACCAGAGACAGGGGATCTGAAAAACTGTTTTTT
CASTRDRGSEKLFF
>TRBV19|TRBJ1-4|TRBD1|NA
TGTGCCAGTAGTACCCGGCGACAGGGGCCCACTAATGAAAAACTGTTTTTT
CASSTRRQGPTNEKLFF
>TRBV6-2/TRBV6-3|TRBJ2-7|NA|few
TGTGCCAGCAGTTACTCCCGGGCCTACTCCTACGAGCAGTACTTC
CASSYSRAYSYEQYF
>TRBV7-3|TRBJ2-3|NA|NA
TGTGCCAGCAGCTTATTAGGGCCTATCACAGATACGCAGTATTTT
CASSLLGPITDTQYF
>TRBV7-2|TRBJ2-3|TRBD2|NA
TGTGCCAGCAGGGAGAGACTAGCGGGTTCAGATACGCAGTATTTT
CASRERLAGSDTQYF